The sequence of this T cell receptor (beta chain) was determined in a study of regulatory T cells in long-lasting Graves disease. Study findings and constraints: Persistent disease was associated with favored TRBV28 usage and with favored use of TRBJ1-2 and TRBJ2-5. The study found lower TCR diversity in persistent Graves' patients than in newly diagnosed ones.

The time point is: persistent/refractory GD, antithyroid drugs over 5 years with positive TRAb. Isolated PBMC RNA provided the starting material for the TCR library. Doctors identified Graves' disease using the American Thyroid Association guidelines. HTBI primers from iRepertoire and Arm-PCR of CDR3 regions yielded the TCR beta libraries. Per the authors' pipeline: The samples yielded about 60 TRBV and more than twelve TRBJ segments. MiXCR, applied by TCRdb to the multiplex PCR reads, yields one record per CDR3 protein. The V and J calls shown here were made by TCRdb, not taken from the authors' results. The table has hundreds of thousands of distinct CDR3 sequences, about 20% seen once; the top ten hold 7.8%. This clonotype appeared many times. What it recognizes is unknown. The ends lost 5 bases at V and 7 bases at J; junction bases unmatched: 3. Germline CDR1 reads LGHNT; CDR2 reads FRNRAP. The length of the CDR3 is 13 residues.

The TCR sequence derives from a female donor with Graves disease. J is TRBJ1-1 and V is TRBV12-5, with 11 bases aligning to TRBD1. This sample comprised peripheral blood mononuclear cells (PBMCs), obtained when the disease was refractory, from a patient treated with antithyroid drugs. CDR3 loop: CASGGGQGVEAFF. CDR3 nucleotide sequence: TGTGCTAGTGGTGGGGGACAGGGGGTTGAAGCTTTCTTT.